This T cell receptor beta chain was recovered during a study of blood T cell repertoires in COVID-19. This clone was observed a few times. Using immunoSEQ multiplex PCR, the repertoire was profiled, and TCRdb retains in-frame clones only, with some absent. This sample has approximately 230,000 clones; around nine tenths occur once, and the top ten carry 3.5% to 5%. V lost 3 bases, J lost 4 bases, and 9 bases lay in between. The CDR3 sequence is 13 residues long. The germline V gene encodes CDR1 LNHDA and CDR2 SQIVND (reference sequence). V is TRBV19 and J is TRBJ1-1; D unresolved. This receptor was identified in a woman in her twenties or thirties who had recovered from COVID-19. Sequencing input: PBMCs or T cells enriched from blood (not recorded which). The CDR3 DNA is TGTGCCAGTAGTATTGGCACCCTCACTGAAGCTTTCTTT. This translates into CASSIGTLTEAFF.